The 27 T cell receptor beta chains below were found in one sample sequenced in a study of shared clonotypes between healthy human individuals (TCRdb year 2020). Libraries came from the immunoSEQ multiplex PCR assay. TCRdb holds this immuneACCESS table with in-frame rearrangements only. Some clones are missing; in checked studies, unresolved V genes explain under half, and the rest has no known cause. This sample holds about 990,000 clones; 75% to 85% were observed only once. The ten largest clones capture 0.61% of the sample. The sample consisted of memory CD4+ T cells from PBMCs. Read against the paper, the sample's cell subset or site label means: CD45RA-negative fraction. The receptors derive from a man aged 18 to 29 in good health. Some clones in this sample may be carry-over from other donors' samples.

Notes on this clone: The same CDR3 is also encoded by other DNA sequences in this sample. CDR3: CASSLSGYNEQFF. In DNA form, the CDR3 reads TGTGCCAGCAGCCTCTCGGGTTACAATGAGCAGTTCTTC. V and J are TRBV7-9 and TRBJ2-1, with D unclear. Germline-derived CDR1 and CDR2 are SEHNR and FQNEAQ (reference sequence). V shed 5 bases and J shed 4 bases, with 9 bases lying between them. The CDR3 totals 13 residues.

This clone has a handful of counts. V and J are TRBV6-5 and TRBJ1-1; D gene unclear. V lost 4 bases and J lost 2, with 2 bases in between. This CDR3 is 11 amino acids long. Germline loops: CDR1 MNHEY, CDR2 SVGAGI. The CDR3: CASSSNTEAFF. CDR3 nucleotides: TGTGCCAGCAGTTCTAACACTGAAGCTTTCTTT.

Concerning this clone: At one of its ends the junction is not consistent with the germline gene, which may arise from a read error. The chain links TRBV5-1 to TRBJ2-5, with 7 bases identical to TRBD1. The CDR3 runs to 14 residues. CDR1 and CDR2 from the germline V gene are SGHRS and YFSETQ. The CDR3 loop is CASSSGTAQEAQYF. The CDR3 region has the DNA TGCGCCAGCAGCTCTGGGACAGCCCAAGAGGCCCAGTACTTC.

The chain recombines TRBV6-1 with TRBJ2-1; 11 nucleotides align to TRBD2. Per germline, CDR1 MNHNS and CDR2 SASEGT. CDR3 length: 17 residues. The V gene end was trimmed by 3 bases and the J gene end by 4 bases; junction bases not matched to a gene: 8. The CDR3 sequence is CASSEGIGTSGYNEQFF. The CDR3, as DNA: TGTGCCAGCAGTGAGGGTATAGGGACTAGCGGTTACAATGAGCAGTTCTTC.

There are a few counts of this clone. V gene TRBV11-2 combines with J gene TRBJ2-3, with D maybe TRBD2 (6 bases). Germline CDR1 and CDR2: SGHAT and FQNNGV. This CDR3 has 19 amino acids. Trimming shortened V by 5 bases and J by 8 bases, and 32 bases separated the two germline ends. CDR3 region: CASSLGRGTSDGAKGTQYF. In DNA, the CDR3 is TGTGCCAGCAGCCTAGGGCGGGGTACAAGTGACGGGGCTAAGGGTACGCAGTATTTT.

This chain links TRBV30 with TRBJ2-5; no clear D. The better agreement between TRBJ2-7 and the DNA end casts doubt on the J call. Per germline, CDR1 GTSNPN and CDR2 SVGIG (reference sequence). This CDR3 contains 14 residues. CDR3 loop: CAWSPVDGPYEQYF. The CDR3, as DNA: TGTGCCTGGAGTCCCGTGGACGGTCCCTACGAGCAGTACTTC.

The V gene is TRBV19, the J gene TRBJ1-1; D may be TRBD1 (6 bases). V shed 3 bases and J shed 0 bases, with 8 bases lying between them. Germline V gene lookup returns CDR1 LNHDA and CDR2 SQIVND (reference sequence). The CDR3 consists of 14 residues. The CDR3 DNA follows: TGTGCCAGTAGTATCGGACAGCTGAACACTGAAGCTTTCTTT. It encodes CASSIGQLNTEAFF.

This clone appeared a few times. This same CDR3 is encoded by further DNA sequences in the sample. The V and J genes are TRBV5-1 and TRBJ2-7; the match to TRBD2 covers 11 bases. This CDR3 is 15 amino acids long. The germline V gene has CDR1 SGHRS and CDR2 YFSETQ. The V and J ends lost 0 bases and 1 base, in that order; junction bases with no gene match: 0. The CDR3 sequence: CASSLGTSGSYEQYF. In DNA form, the CDR3 reads TGCGCCAGCAGCTTGGGGACTAGCGGGTCCTACGAGCAGTACTTC.

As for this clone: A read error may explain this, as a much larger clone is one base away. The gene calls are TRBV6-5 and TRBJ1-2; D is unresolved. The CDR3 sequence is 14 residues long. V was trimmed by 4 bases and J by 3 bases, leaving 12 bases between them. Per germline, CDR1 MNHEY and CDR2 SVGAGI. The CDR3 loop is CASSSQNRHYGYTF. The CDR3 DNA is TGTGCCAGCAGTTCCCAGAACAGACACTATGGCTACACCTTC.

The rearrangement links TRBV9 to TRBJ2-6; tentative D call: TRBD1 (5 bases). V was cut by 0 bases and J by 4 bases, with 11 bases left in between. The V gene's germline CDR1 is SGDLS and CDR2 YYNGEE. The CDR3 has 16 residues. CDR3 sequence (DNA): TGTGCCAGCAGCGTAGTTGGGGCGCCCGGGGCCAACGTCCTGACTTTC. This encodes CASSVVGAPGANVLTF.

Regarding this clone: Sequence at one end of the junction differs from germline and may be a read error. Distinct nucleotide sequences in the sample also encode this CDR3. J is TRBJ2-3 and V is TRBV2; the match to TRBD2 covers 8 bases. Per germline, CDR1 SNHLY and CDR2 FYNNEI. The length of the CDR3 is 15 residues. CDR3 sequence (DNA): TGTGCCACCATGCGGGAAAGCGGGAGCGCAGATACACAGTATTTT. Its protein product is CATMRESGSADTQYF.

The V call is TRBV11-3, the J call TRBJ2-1; D is unclear. With 2 bases removed from V and 5 bases from J, the gap between germline ends came to 7 bases. Germline loops: CDR1 SGHNT, CDR2 YENEEA. The CDR3 runs to 13 residues. The CDR3 region is CASSLSGDNEQFF. The CDR3 DNA is TGTGCCAGCAGCTTATCCGGAGACAATGAGCAGTTCTTC.

The table lists this clone with a count of one. The rearrangement uses TRBV18 and TRBJ2-1, with D hard to call. CDR1 and CDR2 (germline): KGHSH, LQKENI. V dropped 5 bases and J dropped 7 bases, with 12 bases sitting between them. The CDR3 runs to 13 residues. CDR3 nucleotides: TGTGCCAGCTCATTAACTCAGGAAAATGAGCAGTTCTTC. This encodes CASSLTQENEQFF.

This chain connects TRBV4-2 to TRBJ2-5; 9 nucleotides align to TRBD2. Germline V CDR1 and CDR2: LGHNA, YNFKEQ. The CDR3 is 20 amino acids. Trimming took 2 bases from V and 11 from J; bases not matched to a gene: 27. The chain's CDR3 is CASSQKFGWSVAGVVVEQYF. The CDR3 nucleotides are TGTGCCAGCAGCCAAAAATTCGGATGGTCAGTAGCGGGAGTAGTGGTAGAGCAGTACTTC.

Concerning this clone: A much larger clone differs by one base, so this may be a read error. This CDR3 is also generated by other DNA sequences in the sample. This chain links TRBV11-2 with TRBJ1-1; maybe TRBD1 (6 bases). The germline V gene encodes CDR1 SGHAT and CDR2 FQNNGV. This CDR3 has 13 residues. Trimming cost V 5 bases and J 7 bases, with 14 bases left between them. CDR3 DNA: TGTGCCAGCAGCAATCAGGGGCCGGGTGAAGCTTTCTTT. As protein: CASSNQGPGEAFF.

CDR3 protein: CASHRPLAGTYEQYF. DNA of the CDR3: TGTGCCAGCCACCGGCCACTAGCGGGCACCTACGAGCAGTACTTC. The chain has TRBV28 and TRBJ2-7, with 9 nucleotides matching TRBD2. Trimming took 8 bases from V and 2 from J; bases not matched to a gene: 10. The germline V gene has CDR1 MDHEN and CDR2 SYDVKM. The CDR3 runs 15 residues. Together with reference TRBV28 and TRBJ2-7, the CDR3 gives the full variable domain: DVKVTQSSRYLVKRTGEKVFLECVQDMDHENMFWYRQDPGLGLRLIYFSYDVKMKEKGDIPEGYSVSREKKERFSLILESASTNQTSMYLCASHRPLAGTYEQYFGPGTRLTVT.

This chain joins TRBV18 and TRBJ2-7; a weak D match, TRBD2 (6 bases). The germline gives CDR1 KGHSH, CDR2 LQKENI. V lost 5 bases to trimming and J lost 2 bases, with 10 bases between them. The CDR3 contains 13 residues. The DNA for the CDR3 is TGTGCCAGCTCATCCCGGGAGACCTACGAGCAGTACTTC. Protein product: CASSSRETYEQYF. The full variable domain, with the rest looked up from reference TRBV18 and TRBJ2-7, is NAGVMQNPRHLVRRRGQEARLRCSPMKGHSHVYWYRQLPEEGLKFMVYLQKENIIDESGMPKERFSAEFPKEGPSILRIQQVVRGDSAAYFCASSSRETYEQYFGPGTRLTVT.

V gene TRBV11-2 combines with J gene TRBJ2-2; weak D call: TRBD2 (6 bases). CDR3 size: 16 residues. V shed 5 bases and J shed 5 bases, with 18 bases lying between them. CDR1 and CDR2 (germline): SGHAT, FQNNGV. CDR3 amino acids: CASSPLLGGITGELFF. CDR3 bases: TGTGCCAGCAGCCCCCTTTTGGGCGGGATAACCGGGGAGCTGTTTTTT.

This chain joins TRBV5-1 and TRBJ1-1; 9 bases map to TRBD1. The CDR3 sequence is 19 residues long. V gave up 0 bases and J gave up 4 bases; unmatched junction bases: 16. Germline loops: CDR1 SGHRS, CDR2 YFSETQ. Here the CDR3 reads CASSLALGFPGTGPTEAFF. DNA for the CDR3: TGCGCCAGCAGCTTGGCCTTAGGGTTTCCCGGGACAGGGCCCACTGAAGCTTTCTTT.

CDR3 DNA sequence: TGTGCCAGCTCAGCACTAACGGGGGGAAACACTGAAGCTTTCTTT. This translates into CASSALTGGNTEAFF. V is TRBV18 and J is TRBJ1-1; D is possibly TRBD1 (5 bases). Trimming removed 5 bases from V and 2 bases from J, with 15 bases in between. This CDR3 is built from 15 residues. Germline V gives CDR1 KGHSH, CDR2 LQKENI.

As regards this clone: A single base separates this from a much larger clone, so it may be a read error. The same CDR3 arises from other DNA sequences in this sample as well. J is TRBJ2-7 and V is TRBV5-4, with D possibly being TRBD2 (6 bases). This CDR3 region has 14 residues. Germline CDR1 and CDR2: SGHNT and YYREEE (reference sequence). The CDR3 loop is CASSSLGRDGEQYF. The CDR3 nucleotides read TGCGCCAGCAGTTCACTGGGGCGGGATGGCGAGCAGTACTTC.

The chain combines TRBV9 with TRBJ1-1; 7 bases line up with TRBD1. V shed 2 bases, J shed 1 base, and the junction held 5 bases outside the gene matches. This CDR3 spans 15 amino acids. The germline V gene has CDR1 SGDLS and CDR2 YYNGEE. The CDR3 coding sequence is TGTGCCAGCAGCGTCCAGACAGGGTCGAACACTGAAGCTTTCTTT. Translation gives CASSVQTGSNTEAFF.

With regard to this clone: At one boundary the junction diverges from the germline segment, which might be a read error. The genes are TRBV6-1 and TRBJ2-4; possibly TRBD1 for D (6 bases). The germline CDR1 and CDR2 sequences are MNHNS and SASEGT. CDR3 size: 13 residues. The CDR3: CASSEAGQWRYFF. The CDR3 region has the DNA TGTGCCAGCAGTGAAGCCGGACAGTGGCGGTATTTCTTC.

This chain uses TRBV28 with TRBJ2-5; 8 bases line up with TRBD1. In germline, CDR1 is MDHEN, CDR2 SYDVKM. The length of the CDR3 is 15 residues. V lost 5 bases, J lost 0 bases, and 5 bases stayed unmatched. The CDR3 spells CASSLRQGYQETQYF. CDR3 nucleotides: TGTGCCAGCAGTCTTCGACAGGGGTACCAAGAGACCCAGTACTTC. The full variable domain, in which reference TRBV28 and TRBJ2-5 provide the parts outside the CDR3, is DVKVTQSSRYLVKRTGEKVFLECVQDMDHENMFWYRQDPGLGLRLIYFSYDVKMKEKGDIPEGYSVSREKKERFSLILESASTNQTSMYLCASSLRQGYQETQYFGPGTRLLVL.

The DNA for the CDR3 is TGTGCCAGCAGCTCCCCCTCCTCGGGACAGGGAATTGATGGCTACACCTTC. Translating gives CASSSPSSGQGIDGYTF. The chain carries TRBV5-6 and TRBJ1-2; 9 nucleotides align to TRBD1. The CDR3 sequence is 17 residues long. Germline V gene data show CDR1 as SGHDT and CDR2 as YYEEEE. V was clipped by 3 bases and J by 6 bases; unmatched bases: 15.

This rearrangement joins TRBV28 to TRBJ1-2, with D perhaps TRBD1 (6 bases). The germline V gene has CDR1 MDHEN and CDR2 SYDVKM. CDR3 size: 11 residues. The ends were cut back, 10 bases at V and 4 bases at J, with 10 bases in the middle. In DNA, the CDR3 is TGTGCCACCGGGGGGGCCTATGGCTACACCTTC. Its protein product is CATGGAYGYTF.

The chain recombines TRBV2 with TRBJ1-2; D perhaps matches TRBD1 (5 bases). Looked up from germline, CDR1 is SNHLY and CDR2 is FYNNEI. V was clipped by 2 bases and J by 10 bases, with 8 bases between them. The CDR3 extends over 11 amino acids. The DNA of the CDR3 is TGTGCCAGCAGTGAATGGGGCCCCTACACCTTC. It yields the protein CASSEWGPYTF.